This entry is about one TCR beta chain. Its antigen remains unknown. This entry belongs to a study of T cells in pancreatic ductal adenocarcinoma. Selected pancreatic ductal adenocarcinoma patients had undergone surgery without neoadjuvant therapy. Study-wide results and caveats: The resected pancreatic cancer cohort was biased toward the minority with early-stage disease. Blood clonality (around 0.066) did not differ significantly from tumor (about 0.12). Enrichment of CD45RO+ effector over naive T cells in tumors may bias clonality. Unique clonotypes were around 8-fold more numerous in blood than in tumor.

The CDR3 spans 15 residues. V gave up 4 bases and J gave up 7 bases, with 23 bases separating them. From germline, CDR1 is SQVTM and CDR2 ANQGSEA. Clones were read by immunoSEQ multiplex PCR, and TCRdb kept only the in-frame ones, dropping some. The sample gives around 9,000 clones, over 85% of which show up once; roughly 3% is in the top ten. Sequencing was carried out using PBMCs. The TCR was taken from a human donor with pancreatic ductal adenocarcinoma. The rearrangement joins TRBV29-1 to TRBJ2-7; D unclear. CDR3 protein: CSVGLRSVSIQEQYF. CDR3 DNA: TGCAGCGTTGGGCTCAGGTCCGTCTCGATCCAGGAGCAGTACTTC.